A single sample is the source of the 28 T cell receptor beta chains below, sequenced in a study of blood T cell repertoires in COVID-19. Clones were sequenced by immunoSEQ multiplex PCR, and TCRdb holds only the in-frame ones, with some missing. The sample has around 250,000 clones, around 84% seen once. The source material was peripheral blood. The receptors come from a woman in her 70s with active or convalescent COVID-19.

This clone was found once. CDR3 sequence (DNA): TGTGCCAGTACTAGGACAGGCGACGGCTACACCTTC. Amino acid sequence: CASTRTGDGYTF. This chain uses TRBV6-5 with TRBJ1-2; 7 nucleotides line up with TRBD1. This CDR3 has 12 residues. The V gene's germline CDR1 is MNHEY and CDR2 SVGAGI. The V segment lost 9 bases and the J segment 8 bases; nucleotides outside the gene matches: 9.

This chain joins TRBV28 and TRBJ1-1; D ambiguous. Trimming pared 6 bases from V and 1 base from J, leaving 18 bases between. Germline V gene lookup returns CDR1 MDHEN and CDR2 SYDVKM. The CDR3 length is 16 residues. For the CDR3, the DNA is TGTGCCAGCAGATACCAAAATAGCGGACGGAACACTGAAGCTTTCTTT. Translation: CASRYQNSGRNTEAFF.

The rearrangement joins TRBV13 to TRBJ1-3; possible D gene TRBD1, 5 bases. V shed 6 bases and J shed 1 base, with 16 bases lying between them. The CDR3 extends over 16 amino acids. CDR1 and CDR2 from the germline V gene are PRHDT and FYEKMQ (reference sequence). CDR3 region: CASRGSGLYSGNTIYF. DNA for the CDR3: TGTGCCAGCAGGGGCTCGGGACTTTATTCTGGAAACACCATATATTTT.

The V call is TRBV7-2, the J call TRBJ1-2; a possible D gene is TRBD1 (5 bases). CDR1 is SGHTA and CDR2 is FQGNSA in the germline V gene. This CDR3 is built from 15 residues. V lost 1 base to trimming and J lost 5 bases, with 14 bases between them. The CDR3 sequence is CASSLGGQGIYGYTF. The CDR3 DNA is TGTGCCAGCAGCTTAGGTGGGCAGGGAATTTATGGCTACACCTTC. Variable domain in full (rest from reference TRBV7-2 and TRBJ1-2): GAGVSQSPSNKVTEKGKDVELRCDPISGHTALYWYRQSLGQGLEFLIYFQGNSAPDKSGLPSDRFSAERTGGSVSTLTIQRTQQEDSAVYLCASSLGGQGIYGYTFGSGTRLTVV.

V and J are TRBV7-9 and TRBJ2-2; D perhaps matches TRBD1 (5 bases). The CDR3 covers 16 residues. V lost 4 bases to trimming and J lost 4 bases, with 16 bases between them. The germline CDR1 and CDR2 sequences are SEHNR and FQNEAQ (reference sequence). The CDR3 reads CASSSDPQGSTGELFF. The CDR3 nucleotides are TGTGCCAGCAGCTCAGATCCGCAGGGCAGCACCGGGGAGCTGTTTTTT.

This rearrangement joins TRBV10-1 to TRBJ2-1, with a weak D call TRBD1 (6 bases). Trimming took 6 bases from V and 12 from J, leaving 21 bases between them. Germline lookup yields CDR1 WNHNN and CDR2 SYGVQD (reference sequence). The CDR3 totals 14 residues. The CDR3 nucleotides read TGCGCCAGCAGCGCCACTCTTACAGGGTCAAGGCAGTTCTTC. Protein sequence: CASSATLTGSRQFF.

CDR3 sequence (DNA): TGTGCCAGCAGCTTAGAGGCCAGGGGGCGGGGGATGGGCGGCTACACCTTC. Its translation: CASSLEARGRGMGGYTF. The V and J genes are TRBV7-2 and TRBJ1-2; 8 nucleotides line up with TRBD1. From germline, CDR1 is SGHTA and CDR2 FQGNSA. V gave up 1 base and J gave up 8 bases; unmatched junction bases: 15. The CDR3 sequence is 17 residues long.

The J gene is TRBJ1-3, the V gene TRBV6-2 or TRBV6-3; D is perhaps TRBD1 (5 bases). Per the germline V gene, CDR1 is MNHEY and CDR2 is SVGEGT. V lost 5 bases and J 3 bases, leaving 14 bases between the germline ends. CDR3 length: 15 amino acids. The CDR3 reads CASSHQGASGNTIYF. The DNA for the CDR3 is TGTGCCAGCAGTCACCAGGGTGCGAGTGGAAACACCATATATTTT.

The chain is built from TRBV9 and TRBJ2-1; D call uncertain. V dropped 1 base and J dropped 2 bases, with 16 bases sitting between them. The V gene's germline CDR1 is SGDLS and CDR2 YYNGEE. CDR3 length equals 17 residues. The CDR3: CASSVLQVPSPYNEQFF. The CDR3 DNA follows: TGTGCCAGCAGCGTACTGCAGGTCCCCTCGCCCTACAATGAGCAGTTCTTC.

The rearrangement links TRBV2 to TRBJ2-7; D possibly corresponds to TRBD2 (5 bases). Between the trimmed V and J ends, which lost 4 bases and 0 bases, there was a span of 13 bases. The CDR3 length is 15 residues. Per germline, CDR1 SNHLY and CDR2 FYNNEI. The CDR3 DNA sequence: TGTGCCAGCAGTGGTCTCCCGGGATCCTCCTACGAGCAGTACTTC. Translated: CASSGLPGSSYEQYF.

The chain joins TRBV6-5 to TRBJ2-5; 8 bases are shared with TRBD1. The V gene's germline CDR1 is MNHEY and CDR2 SVGAGI. Germline trimming cut 8 bases from V and 5 bases from J; bases unmatched to any gene: 7. This CDR3 is 13 amino acids long. CDR3 in DNA: TGTGCCAGCGACAGGGGCGAGAGGGAGACCCAGTACTTC. Amino acids: CASDRGERETQYF.

The chain couples TRBV19 to TRBJ2-2; D possibly corresponds to TRBD1 (5 bases). Germline CDR1 is LNHDA and CDR2 is SQIVND (reference sequence). The CDR3 covers 14 residues. V dropped 7 bases and J dropped 5 bases, with 14 bases sitting between them. The CDR3 region has the DNA TGTGCCAGTAATAAACAGGAGTTTACCGGGGAGCTGTTTTTT. Residues: CASNKQEFTGELFF.

This chain joins TRBV5-4 and TRBJ2-3; D may be TRBD1 (6 bases). The CDR3 length is 14 residues. V lost 4 bases and J lost 5, with 14 bases in between. Looked up from germline, CDR1 is SGHNT and CDR2 is YYREEE (reference sequence). The CDR3 sequence is CASSLGQRGDTQYF. The CDR3, as DNA: TGTGCCAGCAGCCTTGGACAGAGGGGAGATACGCAGTATTTT.

The chain joins TRBV4-1 to TRBJ2-1, with D unclear. CDR1 MGHRA and CDR2 YSYEKL come from the germline V gene. CDR3 length equals 15 residues. V lost 0 bases to trimming and J lost 9 bases, with 15 bases between them. The CDR3 DNA sequence: TGCGCCAGCAGCCAAGATGGGCAACAACAAGGTGAGCAGTTCTTC. Translation: CASSQDGQQQGEQFF.

The CDR3 sequence: CASSSPLRGGNRNIQYF. The DNA of the CDR3 is TGTGCCAGCAGTTCCCCCCTCCGGGGGGGAAATAGAAACATTCAGTACTTC. This rearrangement joins TRBV27 to TRBJ2-4, with 8 bases identical to TRBD2. Trimming removed 4 bases from V and 6 bases from J; junction bases left unmatched: 14. The CDR3 loop spans 17 amino acids. Germline CDR1 MNHEY, CDR2 SMNVEV (reference sequence).

This chain joins TRBV29-1 and TRBJ1-2; a possible D gene is TRBD1 (6 bases). The V gene's germline CDR1 is SQVTM and CDR2 ANQGSEA. Trimming shortened V by 6 bases and J by 7 bases, and 12 bases separated the two germline ends. There are 11 residues in the CDR3. The CDR3 spells CSVTGIGGYTF. In nucleotides, the CDR3 is TGCAGCGTAACAGGGATTGGTGGCTACACCTTC.

The chain couples TRBV6-5 to TRBJ2-7, with 8 bases lining up with TRBD1. This CDR3 contains 13 residues. Germline CDR1 and CDR2: MNHEY and SVGAGI. V lost 5 bases and J lost 4; bases outside the gene matches: 4. The CDR3 region is CASSQGASYEQYF. The DNA of the CDR3 is TGTGCCAGCAGTCAGGGGGCATCTTACGAGCAGTACTTC.

This sequence joins TRBV6-5 and TRBJ2-7, with D possibly being TRBD1 (6 bases). The ends were cut back, 8 bases at V and 3 bases at J, with 14 bases in the middle. This CDR3 contains 13 residues. Germline CDR1 and CDR2: MNHEY and SVGAGI. The CDR3 spells CASDRDKIYEQYF. CDR3 coding DNA: TGTGCCAGCGACCGGGACAAGATCTACGAGCAGTACTTC.

In this sample, this clone turned up once. This rearrangement joins TRBV6-6 to TRBJ2-2; D perhaps matches TRBD2 (6 bases). Germline CDR1 and CDR2: MNHNY and SVGAGI (reference sequence). The CDR3 consists of 16 residues. V dropped 4 bases and J dropped 0 bases, with 12 bases sitting between them. The DNA of the CDR3 is TGTGCCAGCAGTTCCCTGGGACTGTCGAACACCGGGGAGCTGTTTTTT. Amino acid sequence: CASSSLGLSNTGELFF.

This clone came up once. V is TRBV6-5 and J is TRBJ1-2, with TRBD1 as a possible D gene (5 bases). The CDR3 has 14 amino acids. V was shortened by 0 bases and J by 5 bases, with 10 bases between the two germline ends. CDR1 is MNHEY and CDR2 is SVGAGI in the germline V gene. The CDR3 coding sequence is TGTGCCAGCAGTTACTCGGGACTTGGGTATGGCTACACCTTC. Translating it yields CASSYSGLGYGYTF.

The chain couples TRBV11-3 to TRBJ2-5, with 7 bases lining up with TRBD2. Germline CDR1 and CDR2: SGHNT and YENEEA. Trimming cost V 3 bases and J 5 bases; bases outside gene matches: 3. This CDR3 region has 13 residues. Here the CDR3 reads CASSFGLDETQYF. In DNA, the CDR3 is TGTGCCAGCAGCTTTGGACTAGACGAGACCCAGTACTTC.

V and J are TRBV2 and TRBJ1-5; D gene uncertain. The CDR3 spans 13 residues. The V gene lost 7 bases and the J gene lost 5 bases, with 12 bases spanning the gap. Germline CDR1 reads SNHLY; CDR2 reads FYNNEI. CDR3 nucleotides: TGTGCCAGCAATACACTAAAGGATCAGCCCCAGCATTTT. Protein sequence: CASNTLKDQPQHF.

The J gene is TRBJ1-2, the V gene TRBV7-8, with 7 bases aligning to TRBD1. The germline V gene encodes CDR1 SGHVS and CDR2 FQNEAQ. This CDR3 is 12 amino acids long. J was trimmed by 8 bases and V by 5 bases; bases with no gene match: 5. The CDR3 here is CASSRLGQGYTF. The CDR3 DNA sequence: TGTGCCAGCAGCCGACTGGGACAGGGCTACACCTTC.

The table lists this clone with a count of one. The gene calls are TRBV9 and TRBJ1-5; weak D call: TRBD1 (5 bases). CDR1 is SGDLS, CDR2 YYNGEE, per germline. The length of the CDR3 is 14 residues. Trimming took 0 bases from V and 6 from J, leaving 10 bases between them. CDR3 DNA sequence: TGTGCCAGCAGCGTAGCGTCAACAGGTCAGCCCCAGCATTTT. Amino acids: CASSVASTGQPQHF.

The chain combines TRBV10-1 with TRBJ1-1; the match to TRBD1 covers 7 bases. V shed 5 bases and J 7 bases; nucleotides not matched to a gene: 13. CDR1 is WNHNN and CDR2 is SYGVQD in the germline V gene (reference sequence). The length of the CDR3 is 15 residues. The DNA of the CDR3 is TGCGCCAGCAGTCTACTTCAAGGGGGCGCGGGTGAAGCTTTCTTT. Protein: CASSLLQGGAGEAFF.

The chain couples TRBV5-1 to TRBJ1-2; weak D call: TRBD1 (6 bases). This CDR3 region has 15 residues. Germline V gene data show CDR1 as SGHRS and CDR2 as YFSETQ. V was cut by 0 bases and J by 4 bases, with 13 bases left in between. Written as DNA, the CDR3 is TGCGCCAGCAGCTTGGCTATTTCACAGGGCTATGGCTACACCTTC. Residues: CASSLAISQGYGYTF.

The rearrangement joins TRBV9 to TRBJ2-1; D uncertain. CDR3 length: 15 amino acids. The germline V gene encodes CDR1 SGDLS and CDR2 YYNGEE. V dropped 3 bases and J dropped 2 bases, with 12 bases sitting between them. CDR3 amino acids: CASSAGSEAYNEQFF. As DNA, the CDR3 is TGTGCCAGCAGCGCCGGATCTGAGGCCTACAATGAGCAGTTCTTC.

This clone was detected only once. CDR3 nucleotide sequence: TGTGCCAGCAGCTTAAGTACTAGCGGGGGGGCTAATGAGCAGTTCTTC. Amino acids: CASSLSTSGGANEQFF. V usage is TRBV7-2 and J usage is TRBJ2-1; the match to TRBD2 covers 13 bases. The germline V gene encodes CDR1 SGHTA and CDR2 FQGNSA. Unmatched junction bases numbered 5, after V lost 2 bases and J lost 7 bases. CDR3 length: 16 residues.